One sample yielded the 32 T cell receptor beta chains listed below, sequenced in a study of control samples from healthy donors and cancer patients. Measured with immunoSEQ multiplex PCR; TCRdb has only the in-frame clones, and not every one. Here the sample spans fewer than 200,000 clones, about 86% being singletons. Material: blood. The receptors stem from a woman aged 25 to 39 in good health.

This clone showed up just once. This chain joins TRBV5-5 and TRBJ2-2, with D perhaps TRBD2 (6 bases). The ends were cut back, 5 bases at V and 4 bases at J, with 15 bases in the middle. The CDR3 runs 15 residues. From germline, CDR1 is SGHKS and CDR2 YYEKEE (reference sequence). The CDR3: CASRVGGGRTGELFF. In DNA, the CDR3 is TGTGCCAGCAGGGTTGGGGGAGGTCGCACCGGGGAGCTGTTTTTT. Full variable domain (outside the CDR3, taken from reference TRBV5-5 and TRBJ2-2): DAGVTQSPTHLIKTRGQQVTLRCSPISGHKSVSWYQQVLGQGPQFIFQYYEKEERGRGNFPDRFSARQFPNYSSELNVNALLLGDSALYLCASRVGGGRTGELFFGEGSRLTVL.

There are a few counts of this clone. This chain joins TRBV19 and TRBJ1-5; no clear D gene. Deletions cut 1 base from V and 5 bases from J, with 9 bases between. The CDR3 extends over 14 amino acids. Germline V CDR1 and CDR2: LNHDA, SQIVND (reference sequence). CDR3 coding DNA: TGTGCCAGTAGTATAGGAGGGAAGGATCAGCCCCAGCATTTT. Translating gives CASSIGGKDQPQHF.

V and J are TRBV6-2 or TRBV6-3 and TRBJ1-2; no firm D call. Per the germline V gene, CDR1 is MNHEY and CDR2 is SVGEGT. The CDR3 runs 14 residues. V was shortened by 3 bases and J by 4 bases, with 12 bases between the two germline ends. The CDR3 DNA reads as TGTGCCAGCAGTTATCAGCCAGTTTTCTATGGCTACACCTTC. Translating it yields CASSYQPVFYGYTF.

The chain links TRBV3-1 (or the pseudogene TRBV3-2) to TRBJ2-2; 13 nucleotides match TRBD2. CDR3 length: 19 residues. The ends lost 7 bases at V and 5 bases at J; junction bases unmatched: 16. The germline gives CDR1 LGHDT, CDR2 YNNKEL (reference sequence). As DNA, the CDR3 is TGTGCCAGCACCGACAACCGGAGACTAGCGGGAGGTGGAACCGGGGAGCTGTTTTTT. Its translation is CASTDNRRLAGGGTGELFF.

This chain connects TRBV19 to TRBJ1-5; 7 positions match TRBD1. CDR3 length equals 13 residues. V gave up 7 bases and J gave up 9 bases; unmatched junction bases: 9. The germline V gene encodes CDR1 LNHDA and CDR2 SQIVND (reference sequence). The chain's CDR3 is CASTQTGMGPQHF. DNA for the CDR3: TGTGCCAGTACCCAGACAGGGATGGGGCCCCAGCATTTT.

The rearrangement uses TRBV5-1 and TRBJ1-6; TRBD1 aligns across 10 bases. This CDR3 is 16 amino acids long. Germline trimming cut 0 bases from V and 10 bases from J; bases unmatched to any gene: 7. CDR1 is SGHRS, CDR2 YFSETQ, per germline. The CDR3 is CASSLGGTGVRSPLHF. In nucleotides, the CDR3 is TGCGCCAGCAGCTTGGGGGGGACAGGGGTCAGGTCACCCCTCCACTTT.

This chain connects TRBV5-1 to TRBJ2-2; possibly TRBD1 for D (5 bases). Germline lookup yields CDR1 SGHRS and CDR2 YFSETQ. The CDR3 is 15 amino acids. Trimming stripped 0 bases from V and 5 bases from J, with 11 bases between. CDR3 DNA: TGCGCCAGCAGCTTGGTTAATTCAGGGACCGGGGAGCTGTTTTTT. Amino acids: CASSLVNSGTGELFF.

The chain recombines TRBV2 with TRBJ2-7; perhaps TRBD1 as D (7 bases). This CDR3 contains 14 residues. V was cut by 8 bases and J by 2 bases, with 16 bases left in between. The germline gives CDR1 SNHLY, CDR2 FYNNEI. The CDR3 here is CASGYRGLTYEQYF. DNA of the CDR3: TGTGCCAGCGGGTACAGGGGACTTACCTACGAGCAGTACTTC. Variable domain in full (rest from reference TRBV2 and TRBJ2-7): EPEVTQTPSHQVTQMGQEVILRCVPISNHLYFYWYRQILGQKVEFLVSFYNNEISEKSEIFDDQFSVERPDGSNFTLKIRSTKLEDSAMYFCASGYRGLTYEQYFGPGTRLTVT.

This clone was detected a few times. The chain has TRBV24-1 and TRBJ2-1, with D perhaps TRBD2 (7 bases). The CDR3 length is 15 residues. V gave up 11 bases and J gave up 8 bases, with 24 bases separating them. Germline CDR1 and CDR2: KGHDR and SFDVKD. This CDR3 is CASNPGGAGGDEQFF. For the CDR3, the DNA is TGTGCCAGCAACCCGGGGGGCGCTGGGGGCGATGAGCAGTTCTTC.

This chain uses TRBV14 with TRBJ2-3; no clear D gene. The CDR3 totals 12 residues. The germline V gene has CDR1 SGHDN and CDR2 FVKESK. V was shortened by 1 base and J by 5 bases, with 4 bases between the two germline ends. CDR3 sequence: CASSQGRDTQYF. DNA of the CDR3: TGTGCCAGCAGCCAAGGGAGAGATACGCAGTATTTT.

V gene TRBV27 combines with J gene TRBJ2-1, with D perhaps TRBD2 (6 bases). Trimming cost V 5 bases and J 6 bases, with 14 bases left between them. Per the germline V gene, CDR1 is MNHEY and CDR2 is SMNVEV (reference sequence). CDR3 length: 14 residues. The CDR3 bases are TGTGCCAGCAGTATTTTCGGGGGTACCAATGAGCAGTTCTTC. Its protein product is CASSIFGGTNEQFF.

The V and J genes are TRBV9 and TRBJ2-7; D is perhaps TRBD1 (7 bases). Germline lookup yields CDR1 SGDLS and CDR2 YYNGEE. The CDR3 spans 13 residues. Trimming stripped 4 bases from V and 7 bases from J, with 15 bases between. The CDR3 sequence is CASSPRGEWEQYF. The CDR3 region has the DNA TGTGCCAGCAGCCCCAGGGGGGAGTGGGAGCAGTACTTC.

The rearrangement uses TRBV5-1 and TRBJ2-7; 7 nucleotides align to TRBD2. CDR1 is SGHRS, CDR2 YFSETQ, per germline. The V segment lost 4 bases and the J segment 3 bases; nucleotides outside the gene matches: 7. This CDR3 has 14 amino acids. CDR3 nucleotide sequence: TGCGCCAGCAGCCCCGGGACGGGAGGCTACGAGCAGTACTTC. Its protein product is CASSPGTGGYEQYF. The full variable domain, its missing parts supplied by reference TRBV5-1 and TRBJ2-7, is KAGVTQTPRYLIKTRGQQVTLSCSPISGHRSVSWYQQTPGQGLQFLFEYFSETQRNKGNFPGRFSGRQFSNSRSEMNVSTLELGDSALYLCASSPGTGGYEQYFGPGTRLTVT.

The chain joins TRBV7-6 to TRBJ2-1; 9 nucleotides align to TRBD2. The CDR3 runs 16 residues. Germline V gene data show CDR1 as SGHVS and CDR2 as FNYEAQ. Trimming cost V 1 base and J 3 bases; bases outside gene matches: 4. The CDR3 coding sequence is TGTGCCAGCAGCTTAGTCCGCGGGGGGGGCTACAATGAGCAGTTCTTC. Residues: CASSLVRGGGYNEQFF. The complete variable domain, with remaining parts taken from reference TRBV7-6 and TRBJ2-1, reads GAGVSQSPRYKVTKRGQDVALRCDPISGHVSLYWYRQALGQGPEFLTYFNYEAQQDKSGLPNDRFSAERPEGSISTLTIQRTEQRDSAMYRCASSLVRGGGYNEQFFGPGTRLTVL.

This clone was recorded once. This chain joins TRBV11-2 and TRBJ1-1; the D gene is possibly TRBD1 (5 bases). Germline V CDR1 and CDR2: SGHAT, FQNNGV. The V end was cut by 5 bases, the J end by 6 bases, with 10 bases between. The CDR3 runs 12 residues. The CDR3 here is CASSPWGAEAFF. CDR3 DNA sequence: TGTGCCAGCAGCCCCTGGGGCGCTGAAGCTTTCTTT.

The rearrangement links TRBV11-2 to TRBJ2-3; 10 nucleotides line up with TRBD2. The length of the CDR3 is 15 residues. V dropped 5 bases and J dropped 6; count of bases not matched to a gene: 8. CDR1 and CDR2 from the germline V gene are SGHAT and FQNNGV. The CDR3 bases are TGTGCCAGCAGCCAACAGCGGGGGGGGAGGGATACGCAGTATTTT. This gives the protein CASSQQRGGRDTQYF.

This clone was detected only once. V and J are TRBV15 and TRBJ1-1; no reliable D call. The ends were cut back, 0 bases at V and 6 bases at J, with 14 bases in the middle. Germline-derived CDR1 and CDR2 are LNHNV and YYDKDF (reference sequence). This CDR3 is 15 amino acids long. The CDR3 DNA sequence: TGTGCCACCAGCAGAGATACCGGGGTCGGCTCTGAAGCTTTCTTT. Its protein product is CATSRDTGVGSEAFF.

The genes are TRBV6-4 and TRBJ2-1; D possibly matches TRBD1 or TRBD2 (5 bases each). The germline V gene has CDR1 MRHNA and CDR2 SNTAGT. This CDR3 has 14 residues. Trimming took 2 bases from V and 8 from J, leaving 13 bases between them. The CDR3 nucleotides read TGTGCCAGCAGTGACGGGACCACGGGCGATGAGCAGTTCTTC. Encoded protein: CASSDGTTGDEQFF.

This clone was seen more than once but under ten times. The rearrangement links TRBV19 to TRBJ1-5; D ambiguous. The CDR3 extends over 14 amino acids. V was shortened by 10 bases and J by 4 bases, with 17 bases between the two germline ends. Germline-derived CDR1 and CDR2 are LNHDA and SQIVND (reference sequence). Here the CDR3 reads CATGPPRRNQPQHF. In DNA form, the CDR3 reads TGTGCCACCGGACCCCCCCGGAGGAATCAGCCCCAGCATTTT.

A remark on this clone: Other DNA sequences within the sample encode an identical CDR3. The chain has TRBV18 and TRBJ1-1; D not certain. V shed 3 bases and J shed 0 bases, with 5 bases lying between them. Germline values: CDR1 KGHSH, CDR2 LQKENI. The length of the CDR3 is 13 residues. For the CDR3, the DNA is TGTGCCAGCTCACCTGACCTGAACACTGAAGCTTTCTTT. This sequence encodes CASSPDLNTEAFF.

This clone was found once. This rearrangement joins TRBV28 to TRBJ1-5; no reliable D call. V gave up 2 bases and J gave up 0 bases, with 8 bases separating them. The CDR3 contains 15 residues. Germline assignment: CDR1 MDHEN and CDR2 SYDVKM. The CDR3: CASSLGSYSNQPQHF. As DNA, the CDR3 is TGTGCCAGCAGTTTAGGGTCCTATAGCAATCAGCCCCAGCATTTT. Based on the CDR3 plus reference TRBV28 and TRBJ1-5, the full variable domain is DVKVTQSSRYLVKRTGEKVFLECVQDMDHENMFWYRQDPGLGLRLIYFSYDVKMKEKGDIPEGYSVSREKKERFSLILESASTNQTSMYLCASSLGSYSNQPQHFGDGTRLSIL.

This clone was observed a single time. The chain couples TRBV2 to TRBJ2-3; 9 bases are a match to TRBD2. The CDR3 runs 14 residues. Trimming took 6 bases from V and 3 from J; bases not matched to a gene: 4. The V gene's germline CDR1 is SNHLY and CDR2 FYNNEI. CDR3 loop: CASSRGLATDTQYF. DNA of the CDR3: TGTGCCAGCAGCCGAGGACTAGCGACAGATACGCAGTATTTT.

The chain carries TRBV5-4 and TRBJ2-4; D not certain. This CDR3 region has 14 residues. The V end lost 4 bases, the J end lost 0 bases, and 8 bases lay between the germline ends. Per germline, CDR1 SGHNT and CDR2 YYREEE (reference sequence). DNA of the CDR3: TGTGCCAGCAGCGTCGACGGAGCCAAAAACATTCAGTACTTC. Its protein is CASSVDGAKNIQYF. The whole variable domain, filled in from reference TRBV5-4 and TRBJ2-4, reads ETGVTQSPTHLIKTRGQQVTLRCSSQSGHNTVSWYQQALGQGPQFIFQYYREEENGRGNFPPRFSGLQFPNYSSELNVNALELDDSALYLCASSVDGAKNIQYFGAGTRLSVL.

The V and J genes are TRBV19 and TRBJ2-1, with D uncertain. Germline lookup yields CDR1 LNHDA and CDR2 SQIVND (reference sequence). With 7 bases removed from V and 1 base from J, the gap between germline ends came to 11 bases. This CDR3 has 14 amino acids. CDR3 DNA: TGTGCCAGTACCCCCCGGCGGTCCTACAATGAGCAGTTCTTC. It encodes CASTPRRSYNEQFF.

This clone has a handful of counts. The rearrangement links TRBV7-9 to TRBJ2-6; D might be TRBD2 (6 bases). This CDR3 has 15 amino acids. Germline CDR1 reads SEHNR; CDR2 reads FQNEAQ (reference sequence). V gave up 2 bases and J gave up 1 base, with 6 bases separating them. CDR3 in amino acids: CASSLRGSGANVLTF. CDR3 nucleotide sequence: TGTGCCAGCAGCTTACGGGGGTCTGGGGCCAACGTCCTGACTTTC. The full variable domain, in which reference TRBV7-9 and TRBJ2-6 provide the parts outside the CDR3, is DTGVSQNPRHKITKRGQNVTFRCDPISEHNRLYWYRQTLGQGPEFLTYFQNEAQLEKSRLLSDRFSAERPKGSFSTLEIQRTEQGDSAMYLCASSLRGSGANVLTFGAGSRLTVL.

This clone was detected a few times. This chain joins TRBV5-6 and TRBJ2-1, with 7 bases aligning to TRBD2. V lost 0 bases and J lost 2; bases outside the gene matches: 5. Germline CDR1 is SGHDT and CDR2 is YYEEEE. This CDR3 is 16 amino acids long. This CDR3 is CASSLEILAAYNEQFF. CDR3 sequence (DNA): TGTGCCAGCAGCTTGGAGATCCTAGCGGCCTACAATGAGCAGTTCTTC.

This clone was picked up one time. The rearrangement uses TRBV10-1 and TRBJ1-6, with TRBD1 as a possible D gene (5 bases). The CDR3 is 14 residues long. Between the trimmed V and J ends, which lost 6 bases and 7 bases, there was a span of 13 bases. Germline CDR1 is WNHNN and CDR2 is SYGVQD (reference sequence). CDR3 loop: CASRAGRGNSPLHF. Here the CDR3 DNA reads TGCGCCAGCAGAGCCGGCCGGGGGAATTCACCCCTCCACTTT.

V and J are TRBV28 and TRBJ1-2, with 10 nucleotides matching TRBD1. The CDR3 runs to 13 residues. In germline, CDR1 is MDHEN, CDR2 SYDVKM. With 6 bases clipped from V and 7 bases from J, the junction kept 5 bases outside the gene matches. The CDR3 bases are TGTGCCAGCAGGACAGGGGGCGCGCTTGGCTACACCTTC. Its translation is CASRTGGALGYTF.

The CDR3, as DNA: TGTGCCAGCAGCCAAGGCGCGGGTCTGAACACTGAAGCTTTCTTT. Its translation is CASSQGAGLNTEAFF. This chain links TRBV3-1 (or the pseudogene TRBV3-2) with TRBJ1-1, with D uncertain. Trimming cost V 1 base and J 0 bases, with 9 bases left between them. The germline CDR1 and CDR2 sequences are LGHDT and YNNKEL (reference sequence). The CDR3 has 15 residues.

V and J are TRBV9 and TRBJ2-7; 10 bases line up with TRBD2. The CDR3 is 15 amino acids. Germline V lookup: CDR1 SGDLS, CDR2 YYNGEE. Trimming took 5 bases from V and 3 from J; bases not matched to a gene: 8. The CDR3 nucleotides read TGTGCCAGCAGTCCGGGACTAGCGCCAAACTACGAGCAGTACTTC. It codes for CASSPGLAPNYEQYF.

CDR3 loop: CATSDPTSGNNEQFF. CDR3 sequence (DNA): TGTGCCACCAGTGATCCGACTAGCGGGAACAATGAGCAGTTCTTC. The gene calls are TRBV24-1 and TRBJ2-1; TRBD2 matches 11 bases. With 3 bases clipped from V and 5 bases from J, the junction kept 2 bases outside the gene matches. Germline CDR1 and CDR2: KGHDR and SFDVKD. The CDR3 runs 15 residues.

CDR3 protein: CASSTRLAGGTDTQYF. The CDR3 DNA reads as TGTGCCAGCAGCACCAGACTAGCGGGAGGTACAGATACGCAGTATTTT. The chain recombines TRBV7-6 with TRBJ2-3, with 13 bases aligning to TRBD2. The V gene end was trimmed by 5 bases and the J gene end by 3 bases; junction bases not matched to a gene: 5. The germline V gene encodes CDR1 SGHVS and CDR2 FNYEAQ. This CDR3 spans 16 amino acids. The whole variable domain, filled in from reference TRBV7-6 and TRBJ2-3, reads GAGVSQSPRYKVTKRGQDVALRCDPISGHVSLYWYRQALGQGPEFLTYFNYEAQQDKSGLPNDRFSAERPEGSISTLTIQRTEQRDSAMYRCASSTRLAGGTDTQYFGPGTRLTVL.